This T cell receptor beta chain was identified during a study of T-cell reconstitution after alpha-beta-depleted transplantation in children. Study results and limitations: Some patients showed high day-60 TCRbeta diversity, which derived from surviving recipient T cells and thymic progenitors. Alpha-beta T cells about two months after transplant reportedly derived from several hundred expanded graft clones. At one year after transplant, newly produced T cells mostly accounted for T-cell counts and diversity.

This CDR3 has 13 amino acids. Germline loops: CDR1 ENHRY, CDR2 SYGVKD. V lost 2 bases, J lost 5 bases, and 7 bases lay in between. Unique molecular identifiers were incorporated during preparation of the TCRbeta library. MiXCR was run by TCRdb on the PCR reads, yielding one entry per CDR3 protein. The repertoire holds 90,000 to 100,000 distinct CDR3 sequences, with around a quarter as singletons. Comments on this clonotype: Its cognate antigen is unknown.

The sequencing used PBMCs, collected before TCRalphabeta/CD19-depleted stem cell transplant. This TCR derives from a boy younger than 10 with acute lymphoblastic leukemia, due to receive a stem cell transplant. This chain uses TRBV10-3 with TRBJ2-4; no definite D call. In DNA form, the CDR3 reads TGTGCCATCAGTGAGGGCAGCCAAAACATTCAGTACTTC. Its translation is CAISEGSQNIQYF.